Below, 30 T cell receptor beta chains from the same sample are listed, as sequenced in a study of blood T cell repertoires in COVID-19. The table came from immunoSEQ multiplex PCR; TCRdb's copy has only in-frame clones and leaves some out. The sample shows 150,000 to 200,000 clones, 82% of them seen only once. Specimen: peripheral blood. These receptors came from a woman in her 30s with acute or convalescent COVID-19.

The chain links TRBV28 to TRBJ2-7; TRBD2 might be the D (5 bases). The germline gives CDR1 MDHEN, CDR2 SYDVKM. Trimming removed 2 bases at V and 9 bases at J, with 17 bases between. The CDR3 totals 14 residues. The CDR3 is CASSLIGLLRGQYF. The CDR3 nucleotides read TGTGCCAGCAGTTTAATTGGACTTCTACGAGGGCAGTACTTC.

The genes are TRBV4-3 and TRBJ1-3; a possible D gene is TRBD1 (6 bases). The CDR3 is 15 residues long. Germline CDR1 reads LGHNA; CDR2 reads YSLEER. Trimming shortened V by 2 bases and J by 8 bases, and 16 bases separated the two germline ends. Here the CDR3 reads CASSQSRGQKDTIYF. Here the CDR3 DNA reads TGCGCCAGCAGCCAAAGCCGCGGACAGAAGGACACCATATATTTT.

The chain combines TRBV5-1 with TRBJ2-2; the match to TRBD1 covers 8 bases. CDR1 SGHRS and CDR2 YFSETQ come from the germline V gene. V trimming: 3 bases; J trimming: 4 bases; junction bases outside the gene matches: 5. The CDR3 runs 15 residues. CDR3 DNA sequence: TGCGCCAGCAGCTATCTTCAGGGGGCCACCGGGGAGCTGTTTTTT. Translated, it gives CASSYLQGATGELFF. The whole variable domain, filled in from reference TRBV5-1 and TRBJ2-2, reads KAGVTQTPRYLIKTRGQQVTLSCSPISGHRSVSWYQQTPGQGLQFLFEYFSETQRNKGNFPGRFSGRQFSNSRSEMNVSTLELGDSALYLCASSYLQGATGELFFGEGSRLTVL.

This rearrangement joins TRBV6-5 to TRBJ1-2; possibly TRBD1 for D (6 bases). CDR3 length: 14 amino acids. Germline CDR1 is MNHEY and CDR2 is SVGAGI. V dropped 0 bases and J dropped 11 bases, with 16 bases sitting between them. CDR3 nucleotides: TGTGCCAGCAGTTACTCGGACAGATATTGGGATTACACCTTC. Translating it yields CASSYSDRYWDYTF.

The rearrangement uses TRBV4-1 and TRBJ1-2, with 10 bases matching TRBD1. CDR3 length: 15 amino acids. Unmatched junction bases numbered 10, after V lost 4 bases and J lost 8 bases. Germline lookup yields CDR1 MGHRA and CDR2 YSYEKL. CDR3 bases: TGCGCCAGCAGCCCACCGGGACAGGGGACGGACGGCTACACCTTC. Protein: CASSPPGQGTDGYTF.

This clone was detected once. The chain joins TRBV28 to TRBJ1-5; D is unclear. V shed 3 bases and J shed 5 bases, with 8 bases lying between them. CDR1 MDHEN and CDR2 SYDVKM come from the germline V gene. The CDR3 totals 13 residues. CDR3 region: CASSFPSYQPQHF. CDR3 nucleotide sequence: TGTGCCAGCAGTTTCCCCTCTTATCAGCCCCAGCATTTT.

The V and J genes are TRBV5-4 and TRBJ1-6; 10 bases line up with TRBD1. The CDR3 consists of 15 residues. Germline trimming cut 4 bases from V and 6 bases from J; bases unmatched to any gene: 4. The germline gives CDR1 SGHNT, CDR2 YYREEE (reference sequence). CDR3 loop: CASSGTGAINSPLHF. The CDR3 DNA is TGTGCCAGCAGCGGGACAGGGGCCATTAATTCACCCCTCCACTTT.

The chain links TRBV13 to TRBJ1-2; D is possibly TRBD1 (5 bases). Trimming took off 5 bases at V and 5 bases at J, with 15 bases between the two ends. The CDR3 has 14 residues. Germline CDR1 is PRHDT and CDR2 is FYEKMQ (reference sequence). The DNA of the CDR3 is TGTGCCAGCAGCATTAAGACAGCTGCATATGGCTACACCTTC. It translates to CASSIKTAAYGYTF.

This clone has just a few counts. The chain carries TRBV7-2 and TRBJ2-4, with 7 bases that match TRBD1. Trimming cost V 5 bases and J 0 bases; bases outside gene matches: 10. Germline CDR1 and CDR2: SGHTA and FQGNSA. This CDR3 has 17 amino acids. CDR3 residues: CASSVIVDRLAKNIQYF. CDR3 coding DNA: TGTGCCAGCAGCGTGATAGTGGACAGGTTAGCCAAAAACATTCAGTACTTC.

The rearrangement links TRBV27 to TRBJ1-1; 10 nucleotides match TRBD1. The trim removed 8 bases at V and 4 bases at J, leaving 4 bases unmatched. Per the germline V gene, CDR1 is MNHEY and CDR2 is SMNVEV (reference sequence). The CDR3 loop spans 13 amino acids. In nucleotides, the CDR3 is TGTGCCAGCGCGGACAGGGGGGCCACTGAAGCTTTCTTT. It yields the protein CASADRGATEAFF.

The chain recombines TRBV7-2 with TRBJ1-1; the match to TRBD1 covers 7 bases. The V segment lost 3 bases and the J segment 7 bases; nucleotides outside the gene matches: 5. The CDR3 is made up of 13 amino acids. In germline, CDR1 is SGHTA, CDR2 FQGNSA. For the CDR3, the DNA is TGTGCCAGCAGCTTCGGGACAGAGGGTGAAGCTTTCTTT. Amino acid sequence: CASSFGTEGEAFF.

This CDR3 is CASSQGDHGYTF. In DNA, the CDR3 is TGTGCCAGCAGTCAGGGGGATCATGGCTACACCTTC. V gene TRBV27 combines with J gene TRBJ1-2; 7 positions match TRBD1. CDR3 size: 12 residues. Germline lookup yields CDR1 MNHEY and CDR2 SMNVEV (reference sequence). Trimming cost V 5 bases and J 6 bases; bases outside gene matches: 3.

This clone turned up a few times. The rearrangement links TRBV2 to TRBJ1-2, with TRBD1 matching over 9 bases. The V gene's germline CDR1 is SNHLY and CDR2 FYNNEI. The V and J ends lost 10 bases and 7 bases, in that order; junction bases with no gene match: 4. This CDR3 is 11 amino acids long. The CDR3 DNA is TGTGCCAAGGGACAGGGCACTGGCTACACCTTC. It is translated as CAKGQGTGYTF.

The chain is built from TRBV5-6 and TRBJ2-3, with TRBD2 matching 7 bases. Germline CDR1 reads SGHDT; CDR2 reads YYEEEE. The CDR3 contains 15 residues. V was clipped by 0 bases and J by 4 bases; unmatched bases: 5. The CDR3 reads CASSLGRLAPDTQYF. CDR3 sequence (DNA): TGTGCCAGCAGCTTGGGTAGACTAGCTCCAGATACGCAGTATTTT.

This clone was counted a few times. Other DNA sequences in this sample translate to the same CDR3. This sequence joins TRBV28 and TRBJ1-6; weak D call: TRBD1 (5 bases). CDR1 and CDR2 from the germline V gene are MDHEN and SYDVKM. This CDR3 has 12 residues. V was shortened by 7 bases and J by 7 bases, with 8 bases between the two germline ends. The CDR3 region is CASTQGNSPLHF. For the CDR3, the DNA is TGTGCCAGCACGCAGGGAAATTCACCCCTCCACTTT.

This chain connects TRBV27 to TRBJ1-2, with a tentative D call TRBD1 (6 bases). Germline V CDR1 and CDR2: MNHEY, SMNVEV (reference sequence). V lost 5 bases and J 5 bases, leaving 21 bases between the germline ends. The CDR3 loop spans 16 amino acids. CDR3 sequence reads: CASSTNRRDISYGYTF. DNA for the CDR3: TGTGCCAGCAGTACGAACCGCCGGGACATAAGTTATGGCTACACCTTC.

The chain couples TRBV28 to TRBJ2-1, with a weak D call TRBD2 (5 bases). The CDR3 totals 15 residues. Trimming removed 1 base from V and 10 bases from J, with 17 bases in between. Germline loops: CDR1 MDHEN, CDR2 SYDVKM. The CDR3 coding sequence is TGTGCCAGCAGTTTATTTGTGGGGAGTGGAGGCGAGCAGTTCTTC. Protein sequence: CASSLFVGSGGEQFF.

The V gene is TRBV7-2, the J gene TRBJ2-5; perhaps TRBD1 as D (5 bases). This CDR3 is 15 amino acids long. Looked up from germline, CDR1 is SGHTA and CDR2 is FQGNSA. V lost 4 bases and J 4 bases, leaving 16 bases between the germline ends. The CDR3 here is CASSSLGRQGETQYF. CDR3 sequence (DNA): TGTGCCAGCAGCTCCTTGGGGCGGCAAGGAGAGACCCAGTACTTC.

The chain uses TRBV4-2 and TRBJ1-4, with 9 nucleotides matching TRBD1. Germline V gives CDR1 LGHNA, CDR2 YNFKEQ. CDR3 length equals 16 residues. The ends lost 4 bases at V and 5 bases at J; junction bases unmatched: 8. This CDR3 reads CASSREKGTGNEKLFF. As DNA, the CDR3 is TGTGCCAGCAGCCGAGAAAAAGGGACAGGGAATGAAAAACTGTTTTTT.

This rearrangement joins TRBV14 to TRBJ2-2, with D tentatively TRBD1 (6 bases). The ends were cut back, 2 bases at V and 4 bases at J, with 8 bases in the middle. Germline V gives CDR1 SGHDN, CDR2 FVKESK. The CDR3 covers 14 residues. CDR3 sequence reads: CASSQIRGTGELFF. In DNA form, the CDR3 reads TGTGCCAGCAGCCAAATCAGGGGCACCGGGGAGCTGTTTTTT.

V usage is TRBV2 and J usage is TRBJ1-6; possible D gene TRBD1, 5 bases. The CDR3 totals 18 residues. CDR1 and CDR2 from the germline V gene are SNHLY and FYNNEI. Trimming took off 6 bases at V and 5 bases at J, with 23 bases between the two ends. CDR3 loop: CASRLRSAGIVDNSPLHF. CDR3 in DNA: TGTGCCAGCAGACTCCGCTCTGCAGGGATCGTTGATAATTCACCCCTCCACTTT.

Remarks on this clone: Other DNA sequences within the sample encode an identical CDR3. This chain connects TRBV27 to TRBJ1-6; D ambiguous. V was trimmed by 3 bases and J by 0 bases, leaving 6 bases between them. The CDR3 covers 15 residues. Germline-derived CDR1 and CDR2 are MNHEY and SMNVEV (reference sequence). The CDR3 DNA sequence: TGTGCCAGCAGTTTCGTGAGCTCCTATAATTCACCCCTCCACTTT. Its protein is CASSFVSSYNSPLHF.

The rearrangement links TRBV7-2 to TRBJ2-3, with TRBD2 matching over 9 bases. CDR3 length equals 17 residues. J gave up 4 bases and V 3 bases, and 11 bases lay outside the gene matches. In germline, CDR1 is SGHTA, CDR2 FQGNSA. CDR3: CASSFDLFAGGADTQYF. The DNA of the CDR3 is TGTGCCAGCAGCTTCGACCTCTTCGCGGGGGGGGCAGATACGCAGTATTTT.

This clone was seen once. The chain combines TRBV18 with TRBJ1-1; weak D call: TRBD1 (5 bases). V was trimmed by 3 bases and J by 1 base, leaving 15 bases between them. The CDR3 runs to 16 residues. Germline loops: CDR1 KGHSH, CDR2 LQKENI. The chain's CDR3 is CASSPSQGKGNTEAFF. CDR3 sequence (DNA): TGTGCCAGCTCACCGTCCCAGGGTAAGGGGAACACTGAAGCTTTCTTT.

The chain joins TRBV27 to TRBJ2-7; D possibly corresponds to TRBD1 (6 bases). V was cut by 3 bases and J by 6 bases, with 9 bases left in between. Per germline, CDR1 MNHEY and CDR2 SMNVEV (reference sequence). This CDR3 spans 12 amino acids. The CDR3 region has the DNA TGTGCCAGCAGTTTCAGGGGATCCGAGCAGTACTTC. This codes for CASSFRGSEQYF.

The chain recombines TRBV28 with TRBJ1-2; D is possibly TRBD1 (6 bases). The germline V and J ends were trimmed by 6 bases and 7 bases, with 15 bases remaining between them. Germline lookup yields CDR1 MDHEN and CDR2 SYDVKM. This CDR3 region has 13 residues. CDR3 residues: CASSPAGAFGYTF. For the CDR3, the DNA is TGTGCCAGCAGCCCCGCGGGGGCGTTTGGCTACACCTTC.

The chain uses TRBV5-4 and TRBJ2-1; tentatively, D is TRBD2 (7 bases). V was clipped by 1 base and J by 4 bases, with 12 bases between them. In germline, CDR1 is SGHNT, CDR2 YYREEE (reference sequence). This CDR3 is 15 amino acids long. The CDR3 sequence is CASSLIGGGYNEQFF. The CDR3, as DNA: TGTGCCAGCAGCTTGATAGGGGGGGGTTACAATGAGCAGTTCTTC.

The chain employs TRBV28 and TRBJ2-5, with 9 bases lining up with TRBD1. V dropped 7 bases and J dropped 5; count of bases not matched to a gene: 5. The CDR3 totals 13 residues. Germline CDR1 MDHEN, CDR2 SYDVKM. In DNA, the CDR3 is TGTGCCAGCAATGGACAGGGGTTTGAGACCCAGTACTTC. This sequence encodes CASNGQGFETQYF.

This clone has just a few counts. V is TRBV5-1 and J is TRBJ1-2; 7 bases agree with TRBD1. Germline V gene sequence: CDR1 SGHRS, CDR2 YFSETQ. The V and J ends lost 3 bases and 7 bases, in that order; junction bases with no gene match: 6. CDR3 length: 13 amino acids. The CDR3, as DNA: TGCGCCAGCAGCTCTGGAGGGGGCCTTGGCTACACCTTC. Encoded protein: CASSSGGGLGYTF.

The V call is TRBV7-8, the J call TRBJ2-5; D uncertain. The germline gives CDR1 SGHVS, CDR2 FQNEAQ. Trimming removed 2 bases from V and 5 bases from J, with 12 bases in between. The CDR3 has 14 residues. CDR3: CASSLLAPRETQYF. The CDR3 DNA sequence: TGTGCCAGCAGCTTACTCGCGCCCAGGGAGACCCAGTACTTC. The whole variable domain, remainder taken from reference TRBV7-8 and TRBJ2-5, is GAGVSQSPRYKVAKRGQDVALRCDPISGHVSLFWYQQALGQGPEFLTYFQNEAQLDKSGLPSDRFFAERPEGSVSTLKIQRTQQEDSAVYLCASSLLAPRETQYFGPGTRLLVL.